The source of this TCR beta chain is a study of T cell responses to AZD1222 COVID-19 vaccine. The study, taken as a whole, reports: Researchers took repertoire samples only after the peak T cell response had come. Breadth and depth of Spike-specific TCRs rose after two AZD1222 doses.

Germline V gene sequence: CDR1 MGHDK, CDR2 SYGVNS. V shed 2 bases and J shed 6 bases, with 1 base lying between them. The CDR3 has 10 residues. A remark on this clone: What it binds is unknown.

Using immunoSEQ multiplex PCR, the repertoire was profiled, and TCRdb retains in-frame clones only, with some absent. The data show about 200,000 clones, more than 85% seen once. The sample in question was peripheral blood, obtained on day 0 of MenACWY control vaccination. The sequence derives from an adult in good health. V and J are TRBV25-1 and TRBJ1-2; D is unclear. The CDR3 region has the DNA TGTGCCAGCAGTGAACATGGCTACACCTTC. Its protein is CASSEHGYTF.